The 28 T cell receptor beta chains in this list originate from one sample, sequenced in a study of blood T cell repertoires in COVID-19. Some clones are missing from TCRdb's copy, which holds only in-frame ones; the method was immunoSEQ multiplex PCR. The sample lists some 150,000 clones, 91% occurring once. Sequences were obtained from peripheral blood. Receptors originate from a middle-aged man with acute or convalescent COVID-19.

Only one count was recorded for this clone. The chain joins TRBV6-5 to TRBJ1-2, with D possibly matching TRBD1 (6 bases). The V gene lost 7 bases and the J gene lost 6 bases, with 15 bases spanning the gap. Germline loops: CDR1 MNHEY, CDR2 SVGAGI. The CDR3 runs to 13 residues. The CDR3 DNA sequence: TGTGCCAGCACCTTAACAGGGAACCATGGCTACACCTTC. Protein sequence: CASTLTGNHGYTF.

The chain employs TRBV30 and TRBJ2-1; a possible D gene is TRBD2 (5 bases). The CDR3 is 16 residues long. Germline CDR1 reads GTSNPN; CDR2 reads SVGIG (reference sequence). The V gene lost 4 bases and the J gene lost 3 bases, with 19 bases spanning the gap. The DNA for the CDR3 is TGTGCCTGGACCCCTGGAGGTCTAGTCCGCTACAATGAGCAGTTCTTC. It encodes CAWTPGGLVRYNEQFF.

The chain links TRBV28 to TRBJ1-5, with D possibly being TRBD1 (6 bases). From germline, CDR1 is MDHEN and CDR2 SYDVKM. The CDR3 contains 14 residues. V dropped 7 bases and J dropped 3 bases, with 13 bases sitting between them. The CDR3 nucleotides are TGTGCCAGCACTATGGGACAACTCAATCAGCCCCAGCATTTT. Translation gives CASTMGQLNQPQHF.

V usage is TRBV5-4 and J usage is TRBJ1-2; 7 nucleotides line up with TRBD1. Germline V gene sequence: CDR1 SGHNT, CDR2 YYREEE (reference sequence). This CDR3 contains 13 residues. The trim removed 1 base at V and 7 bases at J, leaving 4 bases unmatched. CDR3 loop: CASSLQGGAGYTF. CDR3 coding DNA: TGTGCCAGCAGCTTGCAAGGGGGCGCTGGCTACACCTTC.

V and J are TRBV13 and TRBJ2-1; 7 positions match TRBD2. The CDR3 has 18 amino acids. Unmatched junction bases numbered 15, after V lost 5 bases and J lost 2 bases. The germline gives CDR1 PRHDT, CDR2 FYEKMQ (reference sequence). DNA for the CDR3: TGTGCCAGCAGCCCCCTTGCCGCGGGAGTCTCCCCCTACAATGAGCAGTTCTTC. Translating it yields CASSPLAAGVSPYNEQFF.

For the CDR3, the DNA is TGTGCCAGTAGTATCGAAGCGGGGAGGCCCTACAATGAGCAGTTCTTC. Its protein product is CASSIEAGRPYNEQFF. The chain recombines TRBV19 with TRBJ2-1; 7 positions agree with TRBD2. Germline CDR1 reads LNHDA; CDR2 reads SQIVND (reference sequence). This CDR3 has 16 residues. V shed 3 bases and J 2 bases; nucleotides not matched to a gene: 7. The full variable domain, with the rest looked up from reference TRBV19 and TRBJ2-1, is DGGITQSPKYLFRKEGQNVTLSCEQNLNHDAMYWYRQDPGQGLRLIYYSQIVNDFQKGDIAEGYSVSREKKESFPLTVTSAQKNPTAFYLCASSIEAGRPYNEQFFGPGTRLTVL.

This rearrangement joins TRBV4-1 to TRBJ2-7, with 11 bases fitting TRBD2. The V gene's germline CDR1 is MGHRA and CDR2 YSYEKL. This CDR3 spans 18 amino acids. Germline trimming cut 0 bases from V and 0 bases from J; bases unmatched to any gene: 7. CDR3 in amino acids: CASSQDWASGRISYEQYF. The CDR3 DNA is TGCGCCAGCAGCCAAGATTGGGCTAGCGGGAGGATCTCCTACGAGCAGTACTTC.

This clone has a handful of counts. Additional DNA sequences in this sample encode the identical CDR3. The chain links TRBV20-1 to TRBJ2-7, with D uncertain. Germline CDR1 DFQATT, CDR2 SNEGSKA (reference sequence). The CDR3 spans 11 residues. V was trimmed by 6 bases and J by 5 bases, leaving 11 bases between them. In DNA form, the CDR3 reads TGCAGTGCAAAATCTGGGCACGAGCAGTACGTC. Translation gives CSAKSGHEQYV.

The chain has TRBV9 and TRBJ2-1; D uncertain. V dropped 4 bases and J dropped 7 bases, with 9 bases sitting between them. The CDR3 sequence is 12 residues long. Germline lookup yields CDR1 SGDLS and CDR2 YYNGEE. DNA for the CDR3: TGTGCCAGCAGCACGAACCGGAATGAGCAGTTCTTC. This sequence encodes CASSTNRNEQFF. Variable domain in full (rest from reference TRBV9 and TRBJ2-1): DSGVTQTPKHLITATGQRVTLRCSPRSGDLSVYWYQQSLDQGLQFLIQYYNGEERAKGNILERFSAQQFPDLHSELNLSSLELGDSALYFCASSTNRNEQFFGPGTRLTVL.

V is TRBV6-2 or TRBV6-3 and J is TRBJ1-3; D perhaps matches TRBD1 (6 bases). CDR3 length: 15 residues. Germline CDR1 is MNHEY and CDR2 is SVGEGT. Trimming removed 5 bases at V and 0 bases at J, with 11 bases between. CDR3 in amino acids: CASSRQVISGNTIYF. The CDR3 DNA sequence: TGTGCCAGCAGTCGACAGGTCATCTCTGGAAACACCATATATTTT.

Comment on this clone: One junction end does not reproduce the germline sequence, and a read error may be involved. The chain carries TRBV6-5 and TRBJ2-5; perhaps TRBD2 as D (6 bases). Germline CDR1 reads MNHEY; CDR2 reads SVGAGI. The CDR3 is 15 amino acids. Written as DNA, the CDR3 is TGTGCCAGCAGTAACTCTATTGGGGGGTGGGAGACCCAGTACTTC. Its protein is CASSNSIGGWETQYF.

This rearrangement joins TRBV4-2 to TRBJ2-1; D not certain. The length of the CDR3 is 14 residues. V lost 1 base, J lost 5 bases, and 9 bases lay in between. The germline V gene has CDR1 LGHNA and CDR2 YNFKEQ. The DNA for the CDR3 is TGTGCCAGCAGCCAAGTGCGTAGCAACAATGAGCAGTTCTTC. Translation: CASSQVRSNNEQFF.

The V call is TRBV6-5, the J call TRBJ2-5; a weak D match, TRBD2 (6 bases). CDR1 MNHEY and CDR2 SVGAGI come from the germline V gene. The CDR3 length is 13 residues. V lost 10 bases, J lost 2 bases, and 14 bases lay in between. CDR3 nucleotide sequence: TGTGCCACGCAACTTGGAGGGCAAGAGACCCAGTACTTC. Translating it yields CATQLGGQETQYF.

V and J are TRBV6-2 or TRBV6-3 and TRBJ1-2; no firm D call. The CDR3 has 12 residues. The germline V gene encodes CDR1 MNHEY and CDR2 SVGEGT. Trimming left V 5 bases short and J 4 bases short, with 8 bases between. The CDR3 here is CASSEDFYGYTF. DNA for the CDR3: TGTGCCAGCAGTGAGGATTTCTATGGCTACACCTTC.

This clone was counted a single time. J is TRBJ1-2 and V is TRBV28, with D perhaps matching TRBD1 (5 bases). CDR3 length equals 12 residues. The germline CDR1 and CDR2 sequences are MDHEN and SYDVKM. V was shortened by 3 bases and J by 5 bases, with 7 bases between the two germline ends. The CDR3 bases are TGTGCCAGCAGTTTCCAGGGTTATGGCTACACCTTC. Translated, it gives CASSFQGYGYTF.

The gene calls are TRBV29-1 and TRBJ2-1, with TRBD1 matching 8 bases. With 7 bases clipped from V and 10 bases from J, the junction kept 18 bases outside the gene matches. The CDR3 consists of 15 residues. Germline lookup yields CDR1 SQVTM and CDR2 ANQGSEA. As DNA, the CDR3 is TGCAGCGCTACTACCCCGGGACAGGAGCGAGGCGAGCAGTTCTTC. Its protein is CSATTPGQERGEQFF.

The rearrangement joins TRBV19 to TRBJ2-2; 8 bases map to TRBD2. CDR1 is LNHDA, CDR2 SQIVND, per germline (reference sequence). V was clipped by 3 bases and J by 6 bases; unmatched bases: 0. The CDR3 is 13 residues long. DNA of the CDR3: TGTGCCAGTAGTATCGGGGGGGCCGGGGAGCTGTTTTTT. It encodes CASSIGGAGELFF.

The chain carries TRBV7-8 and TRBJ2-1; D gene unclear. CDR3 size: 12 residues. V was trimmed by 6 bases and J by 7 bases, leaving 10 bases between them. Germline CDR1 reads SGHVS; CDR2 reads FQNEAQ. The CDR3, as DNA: TGTGCCAGCAGTTTCCCCAAAAATGAGCAGTTCTTC. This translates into CASSFPKNEQFF.

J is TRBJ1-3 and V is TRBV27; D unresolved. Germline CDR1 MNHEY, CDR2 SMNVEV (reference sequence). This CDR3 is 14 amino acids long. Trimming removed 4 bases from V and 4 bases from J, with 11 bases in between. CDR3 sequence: CASSSGRFGNTIYF. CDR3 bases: TGTGCCAGCAGTTCCGGGAGGTTCGGAAACACCATATATTTT.

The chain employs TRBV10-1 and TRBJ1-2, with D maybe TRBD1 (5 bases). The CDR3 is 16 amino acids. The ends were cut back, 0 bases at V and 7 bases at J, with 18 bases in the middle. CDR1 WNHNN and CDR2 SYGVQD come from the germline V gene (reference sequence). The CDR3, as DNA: TGCGCCAGCAGTGAGTCGGGATTCGTGGGGCCGGCTGGCTACACCTTC. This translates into CASSESGFVGPAGYTF.

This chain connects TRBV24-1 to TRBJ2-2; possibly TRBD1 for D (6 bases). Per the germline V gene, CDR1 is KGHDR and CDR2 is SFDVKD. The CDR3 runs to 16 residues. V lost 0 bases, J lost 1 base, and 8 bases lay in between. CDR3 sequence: CATSDLGGQNTGELFF. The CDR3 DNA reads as TGTGCCACCAGTGATTTGGGGGGACAGAACACCGGGGAGCTGTTTTTT.

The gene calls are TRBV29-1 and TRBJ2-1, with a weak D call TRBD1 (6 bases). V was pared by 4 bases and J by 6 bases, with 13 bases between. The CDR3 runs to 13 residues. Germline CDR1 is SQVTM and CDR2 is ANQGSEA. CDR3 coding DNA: TGCAGCGTTGGGGTTACAGGGCGCAATGAGCAGTTCTTC. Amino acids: CSVGVTGRNEQFF.

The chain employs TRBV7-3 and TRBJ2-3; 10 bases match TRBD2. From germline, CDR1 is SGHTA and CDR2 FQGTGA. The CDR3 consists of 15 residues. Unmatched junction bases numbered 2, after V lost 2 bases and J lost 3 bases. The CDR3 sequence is CASSLETSGTDTQYF. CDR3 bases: TGTGCCAGCAGCTTAGAGACTAGCGGGACAGATACGCAGTATTTT.

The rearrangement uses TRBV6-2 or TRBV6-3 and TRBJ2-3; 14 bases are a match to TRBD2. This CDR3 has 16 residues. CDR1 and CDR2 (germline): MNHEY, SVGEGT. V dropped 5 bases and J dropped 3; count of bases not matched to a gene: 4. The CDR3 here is CASSEGLAGVTDTQYF. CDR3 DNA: TGTGCCAGCAGTGAGGGACTAGCGGGAGTTACAGATACGCAGTATTTT.

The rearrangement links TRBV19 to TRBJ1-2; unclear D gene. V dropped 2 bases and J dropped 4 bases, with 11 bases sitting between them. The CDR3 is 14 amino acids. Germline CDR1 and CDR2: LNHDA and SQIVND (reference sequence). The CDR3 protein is CASSINSISYGYTF. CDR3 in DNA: TGTGCCAGTAGTATAAATTCAATTTCCTATGGCTACACCTTC. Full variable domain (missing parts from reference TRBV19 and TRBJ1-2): DGGITQSPKYLFRKEGQNVTLSCEQNLNHDAMYWYRQDPGQGLRLIYYSQIVNDFQKGDIAEGYSVSREKKESFPLTVTSAQKNPTAFYLCASSINSISYGYTFGSGTRLTVV.

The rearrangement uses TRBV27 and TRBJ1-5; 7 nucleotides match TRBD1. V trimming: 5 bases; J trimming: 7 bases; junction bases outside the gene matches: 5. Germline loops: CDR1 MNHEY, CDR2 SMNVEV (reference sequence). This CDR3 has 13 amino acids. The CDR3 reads CASSRDRAQPQHF. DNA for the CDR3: TGTGCCAGCAGTCGCGACAGGGCCCAGCCCCAGCATTTT.

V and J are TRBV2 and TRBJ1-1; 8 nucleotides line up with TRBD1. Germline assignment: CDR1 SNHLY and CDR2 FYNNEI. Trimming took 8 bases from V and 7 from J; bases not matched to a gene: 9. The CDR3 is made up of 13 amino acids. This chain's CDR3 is CASGSRGQSEAFF. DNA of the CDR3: TGTGCCAGCGGGTCCAGGGGGCAGAGTGAAGCTTTCTTT.

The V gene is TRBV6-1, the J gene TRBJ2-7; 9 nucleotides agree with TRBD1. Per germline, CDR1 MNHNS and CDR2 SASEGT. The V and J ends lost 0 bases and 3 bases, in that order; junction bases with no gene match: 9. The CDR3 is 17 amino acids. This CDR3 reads CASSEAALGTGYYEQYF. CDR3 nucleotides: TGTGCCAGCAGTGAAGCGGCACTCGGGACAGGGTACTACGAGCAGTACTTC.